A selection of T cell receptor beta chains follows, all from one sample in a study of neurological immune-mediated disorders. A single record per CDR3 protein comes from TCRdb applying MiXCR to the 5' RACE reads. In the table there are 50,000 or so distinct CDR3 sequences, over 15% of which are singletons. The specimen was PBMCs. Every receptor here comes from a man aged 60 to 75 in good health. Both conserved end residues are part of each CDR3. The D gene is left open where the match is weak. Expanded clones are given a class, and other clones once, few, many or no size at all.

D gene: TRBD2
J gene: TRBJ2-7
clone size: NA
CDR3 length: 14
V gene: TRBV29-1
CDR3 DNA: TGCAGCGTCCGCGGACTAGCGGGGGCCTACGAGCAGTACTTC
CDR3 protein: CSVRGLAGAYEQYF

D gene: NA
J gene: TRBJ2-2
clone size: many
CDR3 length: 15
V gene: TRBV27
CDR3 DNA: TGTGCCAGCTCCACTAGGGTCGTTAACACCGGGGAGCTGTTTTTT
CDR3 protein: CASSTRVVNTGELFF

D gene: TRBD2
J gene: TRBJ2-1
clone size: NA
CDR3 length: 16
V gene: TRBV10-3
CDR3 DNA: TGTGCCATGAGTGAGTCCACTAGCGGGATAGACAATGAGCAGTTCTTC
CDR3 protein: CAMSESTSGIDNEQFF

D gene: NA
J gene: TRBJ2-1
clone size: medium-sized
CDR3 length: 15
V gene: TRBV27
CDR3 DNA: TGTGCCAGCAGTCCAGGACTGAGCTCCTACAATGAGCAGTTCTTC
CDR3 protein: CASSPGLSSYNEQFF

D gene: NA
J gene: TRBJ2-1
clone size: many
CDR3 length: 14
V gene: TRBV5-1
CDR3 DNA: TGCGCCAGCAGCGATACCGCAGGGGGGGATGAGCAGTTCTTC
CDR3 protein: CASSDTAGGDEQFF

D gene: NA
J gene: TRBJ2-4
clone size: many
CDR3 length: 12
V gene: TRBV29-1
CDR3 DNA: TGCAGCGGGGGACTAGCCAAAAACATTCAGTACTTC
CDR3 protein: CSGGLAKNIQYF

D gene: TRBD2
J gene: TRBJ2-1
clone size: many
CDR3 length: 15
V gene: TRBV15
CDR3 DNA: TGTGCCACCAGCCTAGCGGAGAGCTCCTACAATGAGCAGTTCTTC
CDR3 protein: CATSLAESSYNEQFF

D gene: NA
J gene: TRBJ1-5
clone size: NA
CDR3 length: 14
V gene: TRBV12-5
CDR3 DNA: TGTGCTAGTGGTCCGGACGGGAGCAATCAGCCCCAGCATTTT
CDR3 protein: CASGPDGSNQPQHF

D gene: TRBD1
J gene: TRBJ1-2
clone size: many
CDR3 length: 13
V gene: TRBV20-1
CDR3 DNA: TGCAGTGCTAGTGGGCAGGGGGCGGATGGCTACACCTTC
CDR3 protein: CSASGQGADGYTF

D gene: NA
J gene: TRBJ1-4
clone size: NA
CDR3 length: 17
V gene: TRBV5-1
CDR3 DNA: TGCGCCAGCAGCCTATCCTCTTACAGGGCGCAAAATGAAAAACTGTTTTTT
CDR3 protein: CASSLSSYRAQNEKLFF

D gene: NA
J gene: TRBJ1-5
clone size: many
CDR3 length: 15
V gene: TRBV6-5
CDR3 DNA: TGTGCCAGCAGTCCTGGGGGGGAACTCAATCAGCCCCAGCATTTT
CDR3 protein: CASSPGGELNQPQHF

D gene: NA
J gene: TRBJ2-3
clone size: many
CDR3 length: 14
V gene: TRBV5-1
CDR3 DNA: TGCGCCAGCAGCCTGCAGGGCATCACAGATACGCAGTATTTT
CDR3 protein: CASSLQGITDTQYF

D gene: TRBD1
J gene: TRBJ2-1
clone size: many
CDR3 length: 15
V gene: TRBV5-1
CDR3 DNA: TGCGCCAGCAGCTTTTTAGGGGGCGCGATCAATGAGCAGTTCTTC
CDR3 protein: CASSFLGGAINEQFF

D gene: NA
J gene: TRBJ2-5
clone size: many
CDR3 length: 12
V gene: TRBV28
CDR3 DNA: TGTGCCAGCAGAACGCAGGGTGAGACCCAGTACTTC
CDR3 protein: CASRTQGETQYF

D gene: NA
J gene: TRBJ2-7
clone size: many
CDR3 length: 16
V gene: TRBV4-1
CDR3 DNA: TGCGCCAGCAGCCAAGTCTCGGACAGTTCCTCCTACGAGCAGTACTTC
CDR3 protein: CASSQVSDSSSYEQYF

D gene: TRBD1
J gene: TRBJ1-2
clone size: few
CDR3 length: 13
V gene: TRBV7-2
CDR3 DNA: TGTGCCAGCAGCTTAGAGGGGACAGGGGGCTACACCTTC
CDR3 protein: CASSLEGTGGYTF

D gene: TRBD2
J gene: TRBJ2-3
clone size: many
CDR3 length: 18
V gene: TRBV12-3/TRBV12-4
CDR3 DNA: TGTGCCAGCAGTCCCCTAACGGGAGGGCCCCCTAGCACAGATACGCAGTATTTT
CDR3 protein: CASSPLTGGPPSTDTQYF

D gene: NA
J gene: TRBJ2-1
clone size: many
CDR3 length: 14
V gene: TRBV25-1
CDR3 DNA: TGTGCCAGCAGTAAGGAGAGCTCCTACAATGAGCAGTTCTTC
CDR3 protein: CASSKESSYNEQFF

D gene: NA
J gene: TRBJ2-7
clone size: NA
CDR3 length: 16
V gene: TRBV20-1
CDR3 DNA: TGCAGTGCTAGACCCGGTGGTACAGGGCCGTCCTACGAGCAGTACTTC
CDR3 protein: CSARPGGTGPSYEQYF

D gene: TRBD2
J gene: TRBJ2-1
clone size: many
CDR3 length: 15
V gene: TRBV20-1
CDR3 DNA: TGCAGTACCTACGCCAGCGGGAGTCCCCACAATGAGCAGTTCTTC
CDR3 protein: CSTYASGSPHNEQFF

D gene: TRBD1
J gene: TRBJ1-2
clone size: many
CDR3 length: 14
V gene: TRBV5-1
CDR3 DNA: TGCGCCAGCAGCTTTGGACAGGGATACTATGGCTACACCTTC
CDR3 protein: CASSFGQGYYGYTF

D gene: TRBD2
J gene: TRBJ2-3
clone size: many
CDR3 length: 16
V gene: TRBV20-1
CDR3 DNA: TGCAGTGCTAGAGGTGGGAGCGGGAGGGCCGTAGATACGCAGTATTTT
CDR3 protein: CSARGGSGRAVDTQYF

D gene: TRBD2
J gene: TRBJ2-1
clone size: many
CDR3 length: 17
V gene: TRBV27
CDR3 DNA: TGTGCCAGCAGTATTGGGACTAGCGGGAGCTCCTACAATGAGCAGTTCTTC
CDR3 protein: CASSIGTSGSSYNEQFF

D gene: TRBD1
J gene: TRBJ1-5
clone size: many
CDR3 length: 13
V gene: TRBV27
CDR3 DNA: TGTGCCAGCAGGCTGACAGGGAATCAGCCCCAGCATTTT
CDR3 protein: CASRLTGNQPQHF

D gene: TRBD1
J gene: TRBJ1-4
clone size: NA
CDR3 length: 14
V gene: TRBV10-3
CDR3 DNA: TGTGCCATTAGCCCGGGACAGGCTCATGAAAAACTGTTTTTT
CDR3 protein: CAISPGQAHEKLFF

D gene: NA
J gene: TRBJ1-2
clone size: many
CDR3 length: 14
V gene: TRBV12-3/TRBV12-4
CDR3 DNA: TGTGCCAGCAGTCCGCGGGGTTTTAACTATGGCTACACCTTC
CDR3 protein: CASSPRGFNYGYTF

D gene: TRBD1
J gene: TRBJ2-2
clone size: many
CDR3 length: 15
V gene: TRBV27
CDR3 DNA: TGTGCCAGCAGTTTATTCGGGACAGCGACCGGGGAGCTGTTTTTT
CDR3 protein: CASSLFGTATGELFF

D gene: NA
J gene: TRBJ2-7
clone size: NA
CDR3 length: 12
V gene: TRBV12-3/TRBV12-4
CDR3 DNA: TGTGCCAGCACCAGCGGTTCCTACGAGCAGTACTTC
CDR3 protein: CASTSGSYEQYF

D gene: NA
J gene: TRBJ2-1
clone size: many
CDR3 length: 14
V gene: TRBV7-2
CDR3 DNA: TGTGCCAGCAGCTCCTTTAGCGGATACAATGAGCAGTTCTTC
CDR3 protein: CASSSFSGYNEQFF

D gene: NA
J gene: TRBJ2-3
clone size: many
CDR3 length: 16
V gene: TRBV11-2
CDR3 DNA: TGTGCCAGCAGCTTAGGTGGGCAGCTGAGCACAGATACGCAGTATTTT
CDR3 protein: CASSLGGQLSTDTQYF

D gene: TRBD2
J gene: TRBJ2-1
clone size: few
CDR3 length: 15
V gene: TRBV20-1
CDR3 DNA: TGCAGTGCTAGTCGGACTAGCGGGACCTACAATGAGCAGTTCTTC
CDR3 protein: CSASRTSGTYNEQFF

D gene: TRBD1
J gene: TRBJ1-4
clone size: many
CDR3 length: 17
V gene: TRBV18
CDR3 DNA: TGTGCCAGCTCACCCCAAGTAGGCGGACAGGAGGATGAAAAACTGTTTTTT
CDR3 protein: CASSPQVGGQEDEKLFF

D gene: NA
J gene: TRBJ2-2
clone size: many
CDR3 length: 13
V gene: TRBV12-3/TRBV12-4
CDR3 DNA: TGTGCCAGCAGTTTGAGCCCCACCGGGGAGCTGTTTTTT
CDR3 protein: CASSLSPTGELFF

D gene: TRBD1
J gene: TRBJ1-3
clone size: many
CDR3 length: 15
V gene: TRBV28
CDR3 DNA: TGTGCCAGCAGTTTCTCGACAGGGGCAGGAAACACCATATATTTT
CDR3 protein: CASSFSTGAGNTIYF

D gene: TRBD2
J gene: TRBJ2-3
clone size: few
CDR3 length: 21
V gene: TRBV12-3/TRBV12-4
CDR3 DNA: TGTGCCAGCAGTTTTAATATCGCCGGCAGACTAGCGGCTGGGACCACAGATACGCAGTATTTT
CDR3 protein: CASSFNIAGRLAAGTTDTQYF

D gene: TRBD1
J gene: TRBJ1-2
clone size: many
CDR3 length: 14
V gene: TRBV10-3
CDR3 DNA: TGTGCCACCTCAGGGGGGACTCCAAACTATGGCTACACCTTC
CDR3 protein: CATSGGTPNYGYTF